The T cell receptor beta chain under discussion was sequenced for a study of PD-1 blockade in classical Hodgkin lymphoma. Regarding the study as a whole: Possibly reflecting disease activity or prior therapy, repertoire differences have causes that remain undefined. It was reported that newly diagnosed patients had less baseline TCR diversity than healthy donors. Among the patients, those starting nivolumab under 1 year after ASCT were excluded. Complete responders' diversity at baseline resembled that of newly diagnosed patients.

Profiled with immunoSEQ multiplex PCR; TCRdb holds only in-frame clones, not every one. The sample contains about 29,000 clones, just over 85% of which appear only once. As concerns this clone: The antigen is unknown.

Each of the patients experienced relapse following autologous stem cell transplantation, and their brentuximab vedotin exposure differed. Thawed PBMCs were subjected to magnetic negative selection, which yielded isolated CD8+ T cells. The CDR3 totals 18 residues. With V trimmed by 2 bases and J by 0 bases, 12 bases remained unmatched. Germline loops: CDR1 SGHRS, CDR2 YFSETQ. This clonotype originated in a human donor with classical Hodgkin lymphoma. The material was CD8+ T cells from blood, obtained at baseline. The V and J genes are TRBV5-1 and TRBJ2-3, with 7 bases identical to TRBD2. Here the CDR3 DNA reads TGCGCCAGCAGCTTCCCTTCCGAAATGCGGGAGAGCACAGATACGCAGTATTTT. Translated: CASSFPSEMRESTDTQYF.